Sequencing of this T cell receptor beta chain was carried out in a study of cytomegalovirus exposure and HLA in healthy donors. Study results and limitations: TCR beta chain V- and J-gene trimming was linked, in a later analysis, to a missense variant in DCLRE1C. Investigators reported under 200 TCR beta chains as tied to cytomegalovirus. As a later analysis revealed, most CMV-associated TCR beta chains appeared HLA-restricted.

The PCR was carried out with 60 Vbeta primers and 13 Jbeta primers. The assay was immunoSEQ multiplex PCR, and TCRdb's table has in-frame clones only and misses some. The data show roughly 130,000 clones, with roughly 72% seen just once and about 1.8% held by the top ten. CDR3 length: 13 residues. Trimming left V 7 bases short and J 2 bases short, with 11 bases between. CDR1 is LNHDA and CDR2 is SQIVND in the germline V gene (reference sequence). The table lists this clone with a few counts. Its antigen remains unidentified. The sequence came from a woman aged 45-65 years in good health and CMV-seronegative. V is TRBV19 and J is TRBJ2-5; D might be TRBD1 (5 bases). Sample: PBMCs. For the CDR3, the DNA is TGTGCCAGTACTGGGGCCCCTCAAGAGACCCAGTACTTC. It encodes CASTGAPQETQYF.